This T cell receptor beta chain was sequenced during a study of CD8+ T cells in alopecia areata. RNA extraction was followed by reverse transcription into cDNA, which acted as the sequencing template. Assay used: immunoSEQ multiplex PCR; TCRdb lists only in-frame clones, some missing. The table has fewer than 250,000 clones, more than 30% seen once. Specified treatment: oral pan-JAK inhibitor, 5-10 mg twice daily. Sorted out of PBMCs were CD4+ T cells and CD8+ T cells. This sequence was found in a human donor with alopecia areata. The input for sequencing was CD4+ T cells sorted from blood, taken between weeks 30 and 35, from a patient treated with tofacitinib.

The CDR3 protein is CASSRPSGTGGNTGELFF. Here the CDR3 DNA reads TGTGCCAGTAGCCGACCTAGCGGGACGGGGGGTAACACCGGGGAGCTGTTTTTT. The chain is built from TRBV19 and TRBJ2-2; 9 nucleotides match TRBD2. The J segment lost 2 bases and the V segment lost 6 bases, leaving 13 bases of the junction unmatched. There are 18 residues in the CDR3. From germline, CDR1 is LNHDA and CDR2 SQIVND (reference sequence).